The 26 T cell receptor beta chains below were found in one sample sequenced in a study of shared clonotypes between healthy human individuals. Sequenced by immunoSEQ multiplex PCR; TCRdb stores in-frame clones only, minus some. The sample lists 400,000 to 600,000 clones; about 96% were seen once. The source material was naive CD4+ T cells sorted from blood. Specified subset: CD45RA+ positively selected. The source is a woman aged 25 to 39 in good health.

This clone was seen once. V and J are TRBV18 and TRBJ2-7, with D possibly matching TRBD1 (5 bases). In germline, CDR1 is KGHSH, CDR2 LQKENI. Trimming left V 2 bases short and J 2 bases short, with 10 bases between. The CDR3 has 14 amino acids. In DNA, the CDR3 is TGTGCCAGCTCACCAATCCAGGGAACCTACGAGCAGTACTTC. Translating it yields CASSPIQGTYEQYF.

The J gene is TRBJ1-1, the V gene TRBV19; D is uncertain. V lost 1 base to trimming and J lost 0 bases, with 9 bases between them. The germline V gene has CDR1 LNHDA and CDR2 SQIVND (reference sequence). The CDR3 runs to 15 residues. The CDR3 here is CASSIGAAVNTEAFF. Here the CDR3 DNA reads TGTGCCAGTAGTATAGGAGCAGCAGTGAACACTGAAGCTTTCTTT.

The genes are TRBV4-1 and TRBJ2-3, with TRBD2 matching over 10 bases. The CDR3 is 17 residues long. CDR1 and CDR2 (germline): MGHRA, YSYEKL. V lost 0 bases, J lost 4 bases, and 7 bases stayed unmatched. DNA for the CDR3: TGCGCCAGCAGCCAAGATCGGCTAGCGGGAGTGTCAGATACGCAGTATTTT. Protein product: CASSQDRLAGVSDTQYF.

The V gene is TRBV9, the J gene TRBJ2-5, with 7 bases fitting TRBD2. Trimming at V came to 4 bases and at J to 4 bases, leaving 13 bases not matched to a gene. From germline, CDR1 is SGDLS and CDR2 YYNGEE. This CDR3 comprises 16 residues. CDR3 bases: TGTGCCAGCAGCTGGGGGGTGGCGGGAGAGGTAGAGACCCAGTACTTC. Its translation is CASSWGVAGEVETQYF.

V gene TRBV29-1 combines with J gene TRBJ2-1; a weak D match, TRBD1 (5 bases). CDR1 and CDR2 from the germline V gene are SQVTM and ANQGSEA. The CDR3 covers 13 residues. The ends were cut back, 8 bases at V and 2 bases at J, with 13 bases in the middle. The CDR3, as DNA: TGCAGCATACTCCAGGGAACCTACAATGAGCAGTTCTTC. Translated: CSILQGTYNEQFF.

The chain has TRBV5-1 and TRBJ2-2; 10 bases agree with TRBD2. V shed 4 bases, J shed 6 bases, and the junction held 6 bases outside the gene matches. The germline V gene has CDR1 SGHRS and CDR2 YFSETQ. The CDR3 loop spans 15 amino acids. CDR3 protein: CASSPGTSVAGELFF. The CDR3 DNA follows: TGCGCCAGCAGCCCAGGGACTAGCGTGGCCGGGGAGCTGTTTTTT.

The V and J genes are TRBV21-1 and TRBJ2-3; TRBD2 reflects the table's D call only, with no check against the DNA. TRBV21-1 constitutes a pseudogene. There are 19 residues in the CDR3. The CDR3 sequence is CASSRFEGGRSLFTDTQYF. The CDR3 nucleotides are TGTGCCAGCAGCCGATTCGAGGGCGGCAGGAGCCTCTTCACAGATACGCAGTATTTT.

The CDR3 spells CASSSADYNEQFF. CDR3 sequence (DNA): TGTGCCAGCAGCTCAGCGGACTACAATGAGCAGTTCTTC. V usage is TRBV7-9 and J usage is TRBJ2-1; D might be TRBD2 (5 bases). V lost 4 bases to trimming and J lost 3 bases, with 7 bases between them. The CDR3 has 13 residues. Germline V gives CDR1 SEHNR, CDR2 FQNEAQ (reference sequence).

This clone was picked up one time. The gene calls are TRBV5-1 and TRBJ2-1; 7 nucleotides line up with TRBD2. V was pared by 0 bases and J by 4 bases, with 7 bases of the junction left unmatched. This CDR3 spans 16 amino acids. CDR1 is SGHRS, CDR2 YFSETQ, per germline. CDR3 in DNA: TGCGCCAGCAGCTTGGGGATTCGGGGGGATTACAATGAGCAGTTCTTC. It specifies CASSLGIRGDYNEQFF.

The genes are TRBV10-3 and TRBJ1-5, with a possible D match to TRBD1 (6 bases). V was pared by 3 bases and J by 1 base, with 7 bases between. CDR1 is ENHRY and CDR2 is SYGVKD in the germline V gene. CDR3 size: 14 residues. This CDR3 is CAISDGQSNQPQHF. DNA for the CDR3: TGTGCCATCAGTGATGGACAGAGCAATCAGCCCCAGCATTTT.

Written as DNA, the CDR3 is TGCGCCAGCAGCCCGGGACAGGGTGGGTACACTGAAGCTTTCTTT. Its protein product is CASSPGQGGYTEAFF. This chain links TRBV5-1 with TRBJ1-1; 9 positions match TRBD1. V was pared by 4 bases and J by 3 bases, with 7 bases of the junction left unmatched. Germline lookup yields CDR1 SGHRS and CDR2 YFSETQ. This CDR3 region has 15 residues.

J is TRBJ2-7 and V is TRBV7-6; 7 nucleotides agree with TRBD1. Germline V gene sequence: CDR1 SGHVS, CDR2 FNYEAQ. The CDR3 covers 15 residues. The ends lost 5 bases at V and 3 bases at J; junction bases unmatched: 10. This chain's CDR3 is CASSPYRDRHYEQYF. CDR3 in DNA: TGTGCCAGCAGCCCCTATAGGGACAGACACTACGAGCAGTACTTC.

The V call is TRBV12-5, the J call TRBJ2-5; D possibly matches TRBD1 or TRBD2 (5 bases each). V was pared by 3 bases and J by 1 base, with 6 bases between. The CDR3 contains 13 residues. Germline V gene sequence: CDR1 LGHNT, CDR2 FRNRAP. The CDR3 DNA reads as TGTGCTAGTGGTTTCGGGACCCAAGAGACCCAGTACTTC. Translation gives CASGFGTQETQYF.

The J gene is TRBJ2-2, the V gene TRBV30, with D hard to call. In germline, CDR1 is GTSNPN, CDR2 SVGIG (reference sequence). Trimming stripped 4 bases from V and 6 bases from J, with 9 bases between. CDR3 length: 12 residues. The CDR3 here is CAWTPSAGELFF. The CDR3 DNA follows: TGTGCCTGGACTCCAAGCGCCGGGGAGCTGTTTTTT.

CDR3: CASTSSPGQGPEAFF. CDR3 in DNA: TGTGCCAGCACCTCAAGTCCGGGACAGGGCCCTGAAGCTTTCTTT. The genes are TRBV28 and TRBJ1-1, with TRBD1 identical over 9 bases. Unmatched junction bases numbered 12, after V lost 7 bases and J lost 6 bases. This CDR3 is 15 amino acids long. Germline CDR1 and CDR2: MDHEN and SYDVKM. The full variable domain, completed using reference TRBV28 and TRBJ1-1, is DVKVTQSSRYLVKRTGEKVFLECVQDMDHENMFWYRQDPGLGLRLIYFSYDVKMKEKGDIPEGYSVSREKKERFSLILESASTNQTSMYLCASTSSPGQGPEAFFGQGTRLTVV.

V is TRBV19 and J is TRBJ2-7; perhaps TRBD1 as D (6 bases). Germline V gives CDR1 LNHDA, CDR2 SQIVND (reference sequence). This CDR3 contains 14 residues. Trimming shortened V by 5 bases and J by 3 bases, and 14 bases separated the two germline ends. The CDR3 bases are TGTGCCAGTAGTCGCCAGGGGAATATCTACGAGCAGTACTTC. It specifies CASSRQGNIYEQYF.

The chain links TRBV6-5 to TRBJ2-7; D gene unclear. Germline V gene data show CDR1 as MNHEY and CDR2 as SVGAGI. The CDR3 consists of 15 residues. The V and J ends lost 5 bases and 0 bases respectively, with 14 bases between them. Here the CDR3 reads CASSTSYYPSYEQYF. DNA of the CDR3: TGTGCCAGCAGTACATCCTACTATCCCTCCTACGAGCAGTACTTC.

The chain combines TRBV15 with TRBJ2-1; D is unresolved. The germline V gene encodes CDR1 LNHNV and CDR2 YYDKDF (reference sequence). CDR3 length equals 14 residues. Trimming left V 0 bases short and J 4 bases short, with 7 bases between. The CDR3 bases are TGTGCCACCAGCAGAGATTTCCGGTACAATGAGCAGTTCTTC. This encodes CATSRDFRYNEQFF. The full variable domain, in which reference TRBV15 and TRBJ2-1 provide the parts outside the CDR3, is DAMVIQNPRYQVTQFGKPVTLSCSQTLNHNVMYWYQQKSSQAPKLLFHYYDKDFNNEADTPDNFQSRRPNTSFCFLDIRSPGLGDTAMYLCATSRDFRYNEQFFGPGTRLTVL.

The rearrangement uses TRBV11-3 and TRBJ2-2; D call uncertain. This CDR3 comprises 13 residues. V dropped 3 bases and J dropped 0 bases, with 2 bases sitting between them. CDR1 is SGHNT and CDR2 is YENEEA in the germline V gene. CDR3 in amino acids: CASSFTNTGELFF. The CDR3 DNA is TGTGCCAGCAGCTTTACGAACACCGGGGAGCTGTTTTTT.

The rearrangement joins TRBV28 to TRBJ2-7; D call uncertain. CDR3 length equals 17 residues. The V end lost 5 bases, the J end lost 4 bases, and 24 bases lay between the germline ends. Germline V gives CDR1 MDHEN, CDR2 SYDVKM. CDR3 coding DNA: TGTGCCAGCAGTCGGAGAAACGGACGCGTAATCCCTTACGAGCAGTACTTC. Its translation: CASSRRNGRVIPYEQYF.

The rearrangement uses TRBV6-5 and TRBJ2-7, with 7 nucleotides matching TRBD1. The CDR3 sequence is 16 residues long. J gave up 3 bases and V 0 bases, and 8 bases lay outside the gene matches. CDR1 and CDR2 from the germline V gene are MNHEY and SVGAGI. The CDR3 region is CASSYSNDRAFYEQYF. Here the CDR3 DNA reads TGTGCCAGCAGTTACTCGAATGACAGGGCATTCTACGAGCAGTACTTC.

This chain connects TRBV11-3 to TRBJ2-3; D is uncertain. The V end lost 3 bases, the J end lost 4 bases, and 8 bases lay between the germline ends. The CDR3 totals 13 residues. The germline V gene has CDR1 SGHNT and CDR2 YENEEA. The CDR3 sequence: CASSFTVSDTQYF. In nucleotides, the CDR3 is TGTGCCAGCAGCTTTACAGTCTCAGATACGCAGTATTTT.

The rearrangement uses TRBV6-6 and TRBJ1-4, with a tentative D call TRBD1 (6 bases). V lost 5 bases to trimming and J lost 3 bases, with 13 bases between them. CDR1 MNHNY and CDR2 SVGAGI come from the germline V gene (reference sequence). This CDR3 spans 15 amino acids. The CDR3 DNA reads as TGTGCCAGCAGTACTACAGGGAAGGCTAATGAAAAACTGTTTTTT. It encodes CASSTTGKANEKLFF.

The J gene is TRBJ1-4, the V gene TRBV19, with D unresolved. Germline CDR1 and CDR2: LNHDA and SQIVND (reference sequence). The CDR3 loop spans 14 amino acids. The ends were cut back, 3 bases at V and 8 bases at J, with 13 bases in the middle. The chain's CDR3 is CASSITPNGEKLFF. In nucleotides, the CDR3 is TGTGCCAGTAGTATCACACCTAACGGAGAAAAACTGTTTTTT.

V usage is TRBV11-2 and J usage is TRBJ2-7; the match to TRBD1 covers 10 bases. This CDR3 has 18 residues. Germline loops: CDR1 SGHAT, CDR2 FQNNGV. Germline trimming cut 5 bases from V and 3 bases from J; bases unmatched to any gene: 16. The CDR3 spells CASSVSNRQGARLYEQYF. CDR3 DNA sequence: TGTGCCAGCAGCGTAAGCAACCGACAGGGGGCTCGGCTCTACGAGCAGTACTTC.

The V and J genes are TRBV11-3 and TRBJ2-3, with 12 bases identical to TRBD2. CDR3 length: 16 amino acids. Germline assignment: CDR1 SGHNT and CDR2 YENEEA. J was trimmed by 2 bases and V by 5 bases; bases with no gene match: 5. This chain's CDR3 is CASSAGLAGLTDTQYF. The DNA of the CDR3 is TGTGCCAGCAGCGCCGGACTAGCGGGGCTCACAGATACGCAGTATTTT.